The entry that follows covers one TCR beta chain sequence. This entry comes from a study of tumor-infiltrating lymphocytes in primary liver carcinoma. Whole-study context: All patients, whether men or women, fell within 30 to 69 years of age.

Production of TCR beta cDNA used 400 to 600 ng total RNA together with a constant-region primer. A slightly modified ARM-PCR protocol with three nested multiplex PCR rounds produced these TCR beta libraries. The study ran its first two PCR rounds for approximately 10 cycles each, using TRBV1-TRBV30 forward primers and a C-beta reverse primer. TCRdb recomputed calls from the multiplex PCR reads with MiXCR, one row per CDR3 protein. This sample carries some 320,000 distinct CDR3 sequences, approximately 60% of them seen once, and the ten largest clones take 9%. The germline CDR1 and CDR2 sequences are SGHDN and FVKESK. The CDR3 has 15 residues. V shed 4 bases, J shed 1 base, and the junction held 6 bases outside the gene matches. Out of unsorted whole blood came the blood RNA, and germline DNA was extracted as well.

This TCR was sampled from a man in his forties with primary liver carcinoma and hepatitis B virus infection. Sample: peripheral blood. V usage is TRBV14 and J usage is TRBJ1-1; 7 bases are a match to TRBD1. The CDR3 region is CASSRDSSWNTEAFF. CDR3 sequence (DNA): TGTGCCAGCAGCCGGGACAGCTCTTGGAACACTGAAGCTTTCTTT.